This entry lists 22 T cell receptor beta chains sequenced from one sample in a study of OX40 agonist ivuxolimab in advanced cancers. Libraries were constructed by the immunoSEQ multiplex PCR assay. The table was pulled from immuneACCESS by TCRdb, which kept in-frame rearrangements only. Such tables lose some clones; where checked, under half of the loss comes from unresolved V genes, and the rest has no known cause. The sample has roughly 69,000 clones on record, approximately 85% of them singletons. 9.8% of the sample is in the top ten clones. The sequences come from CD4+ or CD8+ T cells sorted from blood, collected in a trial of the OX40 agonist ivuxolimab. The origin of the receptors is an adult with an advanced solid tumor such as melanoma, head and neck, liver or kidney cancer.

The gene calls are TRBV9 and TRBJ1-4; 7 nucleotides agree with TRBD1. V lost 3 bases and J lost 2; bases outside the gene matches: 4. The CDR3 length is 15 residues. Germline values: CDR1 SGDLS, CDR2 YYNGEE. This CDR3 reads CASSGGTATNEKLFF. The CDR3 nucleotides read TGTGCCAGCAGCGGGGGGACAGCTACTAATGAAAAACTGTTTTTT.

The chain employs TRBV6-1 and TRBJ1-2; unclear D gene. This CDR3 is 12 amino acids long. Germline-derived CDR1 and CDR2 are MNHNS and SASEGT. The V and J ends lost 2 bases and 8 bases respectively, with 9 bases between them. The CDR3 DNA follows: TGTGCCAGCAGTGAACCGGGGAAAGGCTACACCTTC. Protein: CASSEPGKGYTF.

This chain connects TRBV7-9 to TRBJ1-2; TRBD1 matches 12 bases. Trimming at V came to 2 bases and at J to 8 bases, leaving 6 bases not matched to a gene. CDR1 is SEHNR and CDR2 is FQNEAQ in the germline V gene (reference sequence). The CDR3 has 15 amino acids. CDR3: CASSLMGQGAWGYTF. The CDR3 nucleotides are TGTGCCAGCAGCTTAATGGGACAGGGGGCCTGGGGCTACACCTTC. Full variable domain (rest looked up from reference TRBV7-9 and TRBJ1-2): DTGVSQNPRHKITKRGQNVTFRCDPISEHNRLYWYRQTLGQGPEFLTYFQNEAQLEKSRLLSDRFSAERPKGSFSTLEIQRTEQGDSAMYLCASSLMGQGAWGYTFGSGTRLTVV.

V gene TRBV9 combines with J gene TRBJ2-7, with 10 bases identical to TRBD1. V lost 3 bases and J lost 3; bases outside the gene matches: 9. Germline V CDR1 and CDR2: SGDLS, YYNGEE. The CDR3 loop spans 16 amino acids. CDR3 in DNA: TGTGCCAGCAGCGCCGGTTCGGGACAGGGGTTCTACGAGCAGTACTTC. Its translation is CASSAGSGQGFYEQYF.

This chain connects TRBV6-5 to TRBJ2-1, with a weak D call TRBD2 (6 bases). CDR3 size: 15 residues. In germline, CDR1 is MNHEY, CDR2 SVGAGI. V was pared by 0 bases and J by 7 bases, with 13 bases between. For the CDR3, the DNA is TGTGCCAGCAGTTACTCGTCAACTAGCACGAATGAGCAGTTCTTC. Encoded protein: CASSYSSTSTNEQFF.

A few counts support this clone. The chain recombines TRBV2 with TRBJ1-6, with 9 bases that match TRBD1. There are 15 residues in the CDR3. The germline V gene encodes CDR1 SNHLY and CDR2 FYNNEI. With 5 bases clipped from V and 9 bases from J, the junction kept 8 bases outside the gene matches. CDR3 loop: CASSQDRGISSPLHF. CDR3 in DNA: TGTGCCAGCAGTCAGGACAGGGGCATATCTTCACCCCTCCACTTT.

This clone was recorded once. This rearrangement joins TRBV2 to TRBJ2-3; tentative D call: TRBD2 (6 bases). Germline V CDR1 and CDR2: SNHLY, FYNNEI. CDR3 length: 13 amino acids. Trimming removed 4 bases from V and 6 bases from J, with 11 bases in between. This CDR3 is CASSVGRGDTQYF. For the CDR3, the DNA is TGTGCCAGCAGTGTAGGGCGGGGTGATACGCAGTATTTT.

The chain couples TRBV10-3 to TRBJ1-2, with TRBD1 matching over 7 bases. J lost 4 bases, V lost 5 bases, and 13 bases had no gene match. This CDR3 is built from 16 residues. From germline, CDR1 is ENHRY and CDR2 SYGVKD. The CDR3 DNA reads TGTGCCATCAGTAATTTTTCCGGGACAGCTTCCTATGGCTACACCTTC. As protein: CAISNFSGTASYGYTF.

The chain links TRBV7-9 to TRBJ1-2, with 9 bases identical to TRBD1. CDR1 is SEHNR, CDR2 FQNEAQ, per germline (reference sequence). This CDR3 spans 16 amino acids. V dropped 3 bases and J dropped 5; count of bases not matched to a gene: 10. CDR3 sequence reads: CASSFGTGNARYGYTF. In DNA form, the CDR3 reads TGTGCCAGCAGCTTCGGGACAGGGAACGCCAGATATGGCTACACCTTC. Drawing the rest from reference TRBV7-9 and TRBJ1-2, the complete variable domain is DTGVSQNPRHKITKRGQNVTFRCDPISEHNRLYWYRQTLGQGPEFLTYFQNEAQLEKSRLLSDRFSAERPKGSFSTLEIQRTEQGDSAMYLCASSFGTGNARYGYTFGSGTRLTVV.

The CDR3 DNA reads TGTGCCAGCAGTAGGGGAGACAGGGCGGATACGCAGTATTTT. Protein product: CASSRGDRADTQYF. V gene TRBV7-2 combines with J gene TRBJ2-3, with 7 bases lining up with TRBD1. Germline V lookup: CDR1 SGHTA, CDR2 FQGNSA. CDR3 length: 14 amino acids. The V segment lost 6 bases and the J segment 6 bases; nucleotides outside the gene matches: 9.

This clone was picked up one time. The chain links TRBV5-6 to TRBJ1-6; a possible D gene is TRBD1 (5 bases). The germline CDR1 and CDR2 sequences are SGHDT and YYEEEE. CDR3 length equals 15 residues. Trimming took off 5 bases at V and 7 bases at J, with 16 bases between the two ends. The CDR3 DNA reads TGTGCCAGCAGTAAGGGACCGAACGGGAATTCACCCCTCCACTTT. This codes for CASSKGPNGNSPLHF. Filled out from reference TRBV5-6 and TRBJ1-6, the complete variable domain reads DAGVTQSPTHLIKTRGQQVTLRCSPKSGHDTVSWYQQALGQGPQFIFQYYEEEERQRGNFPDRFSGHQFPNYSSELNVNALLLGDSALYLCASSKGPNGNSPLHFGNGTRLTVT.

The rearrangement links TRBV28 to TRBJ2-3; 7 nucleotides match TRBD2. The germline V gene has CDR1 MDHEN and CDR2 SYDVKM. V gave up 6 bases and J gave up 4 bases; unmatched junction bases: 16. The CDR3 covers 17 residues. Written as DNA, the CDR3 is TGTGCCAGCAGCTCACCCCCATACAGAGCGGGGCCAGATACGCAGTATTTT. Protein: CASSSPPYRAGPDTQYF.

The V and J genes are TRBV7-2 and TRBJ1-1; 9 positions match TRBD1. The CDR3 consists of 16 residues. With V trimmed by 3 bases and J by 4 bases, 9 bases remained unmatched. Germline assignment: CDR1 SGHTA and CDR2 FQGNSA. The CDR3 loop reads CASSLTGGRVGTEAFF. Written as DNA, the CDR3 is TGTGCCAGCAGCTTGACAGGGGGAAGGGTAGGCACTGAAGCTTTCTTT.

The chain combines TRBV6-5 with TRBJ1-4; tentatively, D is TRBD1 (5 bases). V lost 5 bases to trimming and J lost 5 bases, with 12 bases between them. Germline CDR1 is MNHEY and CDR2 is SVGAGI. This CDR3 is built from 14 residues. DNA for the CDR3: TGTGCCAGCAGTCGGGACCGGTTAAATGAAAAACTGTTTTTT. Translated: CASSRDRLNEKLFF.

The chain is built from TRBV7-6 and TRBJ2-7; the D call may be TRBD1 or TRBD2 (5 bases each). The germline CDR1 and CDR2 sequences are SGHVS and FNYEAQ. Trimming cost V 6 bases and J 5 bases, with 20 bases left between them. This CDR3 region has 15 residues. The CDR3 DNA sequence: TGTGCCAGCAGTCGAGAACTGGGACGGGTTAACGAGCAGTACTTC. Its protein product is CASSRELGRVNEQYF. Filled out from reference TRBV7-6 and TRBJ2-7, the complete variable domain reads GAGVSQSPRYKVTKRGQDVALRCDPISGHVSLYWYRQALGQGPEFLTYFNYEAQQDKSGLPNDRFSAERPEGSISTLTIQRTEQRDSAMYRCASSRELGRVNEQYFGPGTRLTVT.

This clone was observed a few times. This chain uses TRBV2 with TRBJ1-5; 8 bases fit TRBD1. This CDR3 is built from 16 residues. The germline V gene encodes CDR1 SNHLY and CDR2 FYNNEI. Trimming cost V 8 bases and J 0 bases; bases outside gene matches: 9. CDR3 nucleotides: TGTGCCAGCTCCGTGGACAGGGAATTTAGCAATCAGCCCCAGCATTTT. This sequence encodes CASSVDREFSNQPQHF.

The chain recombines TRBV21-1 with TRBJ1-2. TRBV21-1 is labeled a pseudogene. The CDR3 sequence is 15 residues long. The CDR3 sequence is CASRGGAERGNGYTF. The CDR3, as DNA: TGTGCCAGCAGGGGAGGGGCGGAGAGGGGGAATGGCTACACCTTC.

The CDR3 nucleotides read TGTGCCAGCAGCGTAGACGGGGGATCCTCTGGAAACACCATATATTTT. This gives the protein CASSVDGGSSGNTIYF. V and J are TRBV9 and TRBJ1-3; TRBD1 might be the D (5 bases). The ends were cut back, 0 bases at V and 0 bases at J, with 10 bases in the middle. This CDR3 spans 16 amino acids. Germline V gene sequence: CDR1 SGDLS, CDR2 YYNGEE.

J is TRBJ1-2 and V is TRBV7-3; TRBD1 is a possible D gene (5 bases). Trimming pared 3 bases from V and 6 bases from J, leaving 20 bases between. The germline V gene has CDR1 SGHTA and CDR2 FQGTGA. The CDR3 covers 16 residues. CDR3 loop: CASSFSPGDGPNGYTF. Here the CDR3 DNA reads TGTGCCAGCAGCTTTTCCCCGGGGGATGGACCCAATGGCTACACCTTC.

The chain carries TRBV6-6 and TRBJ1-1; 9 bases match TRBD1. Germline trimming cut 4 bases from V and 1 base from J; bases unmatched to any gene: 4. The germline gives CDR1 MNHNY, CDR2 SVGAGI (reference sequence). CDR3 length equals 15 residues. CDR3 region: CASSWGQGTNTEAFF. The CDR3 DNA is TGTGCCAGCAGTTGGGGACAGGGCACGAACACTGAAGCTTTCTTT.

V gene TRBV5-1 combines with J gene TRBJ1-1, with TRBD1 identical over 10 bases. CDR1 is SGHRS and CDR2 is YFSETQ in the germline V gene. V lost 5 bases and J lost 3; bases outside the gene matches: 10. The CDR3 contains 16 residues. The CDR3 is CASRVGTGARHTEAFF. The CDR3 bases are TGCGCCAGCAGGGTTGGGACAGGGGCCCGACACACTGAAGCTTTCTTT.

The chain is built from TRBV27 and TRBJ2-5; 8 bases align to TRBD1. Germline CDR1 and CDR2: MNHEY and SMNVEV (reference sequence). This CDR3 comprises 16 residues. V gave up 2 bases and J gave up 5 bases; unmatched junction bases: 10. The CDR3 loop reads CASSLQGAISIETQYF. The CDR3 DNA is TGTGCCAGCAGTTTACAGGGGGCAATTTCTATCGAGACCCAGTACTTC.